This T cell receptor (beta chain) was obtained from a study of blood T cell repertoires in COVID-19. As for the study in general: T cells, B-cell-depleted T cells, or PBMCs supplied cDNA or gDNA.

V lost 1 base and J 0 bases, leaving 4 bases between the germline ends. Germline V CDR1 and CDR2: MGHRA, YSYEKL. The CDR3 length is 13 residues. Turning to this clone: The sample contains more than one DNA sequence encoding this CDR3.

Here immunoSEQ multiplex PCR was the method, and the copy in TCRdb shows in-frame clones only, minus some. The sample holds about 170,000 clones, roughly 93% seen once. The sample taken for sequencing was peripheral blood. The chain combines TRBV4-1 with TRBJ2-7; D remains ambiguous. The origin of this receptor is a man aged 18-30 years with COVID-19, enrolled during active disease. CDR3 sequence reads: CASSQGASYEQYF. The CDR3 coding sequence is TGCGCCAGCAGCCAAGGAGCCTCCTACGAGCAGTACTTC.